This entry lists 17 T cell receptor beta chains sequenced from one sample in a study of CD8+CD57+ T cells in acquired aplastic anemia. The study profiled TCR beta VDJ and CDR3 using genomic DNA as template. TCRdb used MiXCR to reprocess the reads, holding one entry per CDR3 protein. The table lists 80,000 or so distinct CDR3 sequences, about half of them singletons. The sequenced sample was sorted CD4+, CD8+, or CD8+CD57+ T cells (not recorded which) from PBMCs. All receptors come from a human donor in good health, serving as a control.

This chain joins TRBV6-5 and TRBJ2-5; D gene ambiguous. This CDR3 has 14 amino acids. Trimming pared 5 bases from V and 5 bases from J, leaving 15 bases between. Germline assignment: CDR1 MNHEY and CDR2 SVGAGI. The CDR3 DNA follows: TGTGCCAGCAGTCACACGAGGAGTCAGGAGACCCAGTACTTC. Its translation is CASSHTRSQETQYF.

The chain has TRBV25-1 and TRBJ1-3; the D gene is possibly TRBD1 (6 bases). CDR1 MGHDK and CDR2 SYGVNS come from the germline V gene. Trimming took off 10 bases at V and 4 bases at J, with 20 bases between the two ends. This CDR3 spans 15 amino acids. CDR3 nucleotide sequence: TGTGCCACCAGCAGAGATTACGGGACAGGAAACACCATATATTTT. Translated, it gives CATSRDYGTGNTIYF. The full variable domain, its missing parts supplied by reference TRBV25-1 and TRBJ1-3, is EADIYQTPRYLVIGTGKKITLECSQTMGHDKMYWYQQDPGMELHLIHYSYGVNSTEKGDLSSESTVSRIRTEHFPLTLESARPSHTSQYLCATSRDYGTGNTIYFGEGSWLTVV.

The V gene is TRBV11-3, the J gene TRBJ1-1; 9 bases match TRBD1. J gave up 6 bases and V 5 bases, and 7 bases lay outside the gene matches. Germline V lookup: CDR1 SGHNT, CDR2 YENEEA. The length of the CDR3 is 14 residues. The CDR3: CASSPGTGIPEAFF. The CDR3 DNA reads as TGTGCCAGCAGCCCGGGGACAGGGATCCCTGAAGCTTTCTTT.

This clonotype was detected only a few times. This sequence joins TRBV20-1 and TRBJ1-1; D remains unclear. This CDR3 has 11 residues. Between the trimmed V and J ends, which lost 3 bases and 5 bases, there was a span of 7 bases. CDR1 is DFQATT and CDR2 is SNEGSKA in the germline V gene (reference sequence). Written as DNA, the CDR3 is TGCAGTGCTAGGACGATGACTGAAGCTTTCTTT. Encoded protein: CSARTMTEAFF.

This clonotype has a count of ten or more. The chain links TRBV20-1 to TRBJ1-1, with D perhaps TRBD1 (5 bases). The germline gives CDR1 DFQATT, CDR2 SNEGSKA (reference sequence). The ends were cut back, 0 bases at V and 0 bases at J, with 14 bases in the middle. CDR3 size: 16 residues. The DNA for the CDR3 is TGCAGTGCTAGAGATGGGACGGAGTTCATGAACACTGAAGCTTTCTTT. It specifies CSARDGTEFMNTEAFF.

This rearrangement joins TRBV20-1 to TRBJ1-1; a weak D match, TRBD1 (5 bases). The germline V gene has CDR1 DFQATT and CDR2 SNEGSKA (reference sequence). This CDR3 spans 14 amino acids. V was clipped by 3 bases and J by 1 base, with 12 bases between them. CDR3 loop: CSASPPDRNTEAFF. The DNA of the CDR3 is TGCAGTGCTAGTCCCCCAGACAGGAACACTGAAGCTTTCTTT.

This clonotype was recorded at least ten times. The gene calls are TRBV19 and TRBJ1-4; D ambiguous. This CDR3 contains 14 residues. Germline lookup yields CDR1 LNHDA and CDR2 SQIVND (reference sequence). The germline V and J ends were trimmed by 0 bases and 6 bases, with 8 bases remaining between them. The CDR3 DNA follows: TGTGCCAGTAGTATAGATTTGCCAGATGAAAAACTGTTTTTT. Amino acid sequence: CASSIDLPDEKLFF. The whole variable domain, remainder taken from reference TRBV19 and TRBJ1-4, is DGGITQSPKYLFRKEGQNVTLSCEQNLNHDAMYWYRQDPGQGLRLIYYSQIVNDFQKGDIAEGYSVSREKKESFPLTVTSAQKNPTAFYLCASSIDLPDEKLFFGSGTQLSVL.

About this clonotype itself: A much larger clone is a single base away; this may be a read error. The CDR3, as DNA: TGTGCCAGCAGTTTGATGGGAACAGGTGGGGGATATGGCTACGCCTTC. Translation gives CASSLMGTGGGYGYAF. This chain uses TRBV27 with TRBJ1-2, with a possible D match to TRBD1 (5 bases). The germline gives CDR1 MNHEY, CDR2 SMNVEV (reference sequence). This CDR3 region has 16 residues.

This clonotype showed up many times. This sequence joins TRBV5-4 and TRBJ2-5, with D perhaps matching TRBD2 (6 bases). This CDR3 comprises 13 residues. Trimming removed 4 bases at V and 4 bases at J, with 11 bases between. Germline CDR1 is SGHNT and CDR2 is YYREEE (reference sequence). The CDR3 is CASSLPEGETQYF. In DNA form, the CDR3 reads TGTGCCAGCAGCCTCCCGGAGGGAGAGACCCAGTACTTC.

This clonotype was counted ten times or more. This chain connects TRBV9 to TRBJ1-1; tentative D call: TRBD1 (6 bases). Per germline, CDR1 SGDLS and CDR2 YYNGEE. The length of the CDR3 is 14 residues. V was cut by 0 bases and J by 4 bases, with 10 bases left in between. Written as DNA, the CDR3 is TGTGCCAGCAGCGTAGAAGGAGGGGGCACTGAAGCTTTCTTT. It is translated as CASSVEGGGTEAFF.

Ten or more counts support this clonotype. The V gene is TRBV19, the J gene TRBJ1-5; no clear D gene. The CDR3 contains 16 residues. The germline gives CDR1 LNHDA, CDR2 SQIVND (reference sequence). V was trimmed by 9 bases and J by 1 base, leaving 19 bases between them. The CDR3 sequence: CASSYGFIYSNQPQHF. In DNA, the CDR3 is TGTGCCAGCTCATACGGGTTTATATACAGCAATCAGCCCCAGCATTTT.

The table lists this clonotype with many counts. J is TRBJ2-7 and V is TRBV7-9; weak D call: TRBD2 (6 bases). Germline V CDR1 and CDR2: SEHNR, FQNEAQ (reference sequence). This CDR3 is built from 11 residues. Trimming removed 8 bases at V and 5 bases at J, with 10 bases between. The CDR3 nucleotides read TGTGCCAGCGGGGACTCTGACGAGCAGTACTTC. This encodes CASGDSDEQYF.

The V and J genes are TRBV5-1 and TRBJ2-3, with D unclear. The V and J ends lost 1 base and 5 bases respectively, with 5 bases between them. The CDR3 spans 12 residues. The germline V gene has CDR1 SGHRS and CDR2 YFSETQ. Here the CDR3 reads CASSLTGDTQYF. The CDR3 DNA follows: TGCGCCAGCAGCTTGACTGGAGATACGCAGTATTTT. Combining the CDR3 with reference TRBV5-1 and TRBJ2-3 gives the whole variable domain KAGVTQTPRYLIKTRGQQVTLSCSPISGHRSVSWYQQTPGQGLQFLFEYFSETQRNKGNFPGRFSGRQFSNSRSEMNVSTLELGDSALYLCASSLTGDTQYFGPGTRLTVL.

Only a few counts were recorded for this clonotype. V usage is TRBV9 and J usage is TRBJ2-6; 8 bases line up with TRBD1. Germline CDR1 SGDLS, CDR2 YYNGEE. CDR3 length: 16 amino acids. V was pared by 4 bases and J by 1 base, with 4 bases of the junction left unmatched. The CDR3 DNA reads TGTGCCAGCAGCTCCGACAGGGGATCTGGGGCCAACGTCCTGACTTTC. This gives the protein CASSSDRGSGANVLTF.

This clonotype came up many times. V is TRBV11-3 and J is TRBJ2-7; no reliable D call. Germline V lookup: CDR1 SGHNT, CDR2 YENEEA. V lost 3 bases, J lost 3 bases, and 18 bases lay in between. CDR3 length equals 16 residues. CDR3 sequence: CASSLRKDTFFYEQYF. The CDR3 nucleotides are TGTGCCAGCAGCTTGAGGAAAGATACGTTCTTCTACGAGCAGTACTTC.

V usage is TRBV10-1 and J usage is TRBJ2-2; no reliable D call. Germline V CDR1 and CDR2: WNHNN, SYGVQD (reference sequence). With 7 bases removed from V and 9 bases from J, the gap between germline ends came to 9 bases. This CDR3 is 11 amino acids long. The CDR3 nucleotides are TGCGCCAGCACTCCCGACAGGGAGCTGTTTTTT. Translating it yields CASTPDRELFF.

This clonotype came up many times. The V gene is TRBV13, the J gene TRBJ2-3, with TRBD1 identical over 9 bases. Per the germline V gene, CDR1 is PRHDT and CDR2 is FYEKMQ (reference sequence). This CDR3 has 15 residues. With V trimmed by 2 bases and J by 4 bases, 4 bases remained unmatched. This CDR3 reads CASSLRGQGSDTQYF. The CDR3 DNA follows: TGTGCCAGCAGCTTAAGGGGACAGGGTTCAGATACGCAGTATTTT.